This T cell receptor beta chain was retrieved from a study of early T cells in non-severe SARS-CoV-2 infection. Study-wide results and limits: Private and CD4 specificities were missed by VDJdb matching, which favored anti-spike CD8 responses.

A single record per CDR3 protein comes from TCRdb applying MiXCR to the 5' RACE reads. The data contain around 49,000 distinct CDR3 sequences, roughly 10% of them seen just once; the ten biggest clones take up around a fifth. This clonotype has more than one count but fewer than ten. Its antigen is unidentified. The CDR3 is made up of 14 amino acids. V lost 7 bases and J 3 bases, leaving 15 bases between the germline ends. The germline V gene encodes CDR1 ENHRY and CDR2 SYGVKD. The chain couples TRBV10-3 to TRBJ1-1, with D unclear. The sequenced material came from whole blood. The receptor was isolated from an adult who was a healthcare worker with PCR-confirmed SARS-CoV-2 infection or an uninfected control (not recorded which). The CDR3 nucleotides read TGTGCCATCACCCGGGAGGCGGGAGACACTGAAGCTTTCTTT. It codes for CAITREAGDTEAFF.